The 24 T cell receptor beta chains reported below all come from one sample, sequenced in a study of beta chain features in type 1 diabetes. Study findings and constraints: Shorter TCRB CDR3s, moderately but significantly so, were found in Type 1 diabetes patients in all four CD4+ subsets.

No antigens are known for them. As every portion of the isolated RNA was reverse transcribed, the sequencing read expressed TCRB transcripts. Sequenced by immunoSEQ multiplex PCR; TCRdb stores in-frame clones only, minus some. The sample carries some 250,000 clones, over 11% recorded once. The sequenced material came from naive CD4+ T cells from blood. Receptor source: a man aged 25-40 years with type 1 diabetes.

The chain links TRBV18 to TRBJ1-1; unclear D gene. Per germline, CDR1 KGHSH and CDR2 LQKENI. Trimming cost V 1 base and J 7 bases, with 7 bases left between them. The CDR3 runs to 12 residues. The CDR3 spells CASSPRVDEAFF. The CDR3 nucleotides read TGTGCCAGCTCACCACGTGTAGATGAAGCTTTCTTT.

This clone turned up a few times. The chain recombines TRBV7-6 with TRBJ2-3; 9 bases match TRBD2. V shed 2 bases, J shed 2 bases, and the junction held 5 bases outside the gene matches. This CDR3 comprises 16 residues. Germline V gives CDR1 SGHVS, CDR2 FNYEAQ. The CDR3: CASSLRASGATDTQYF. In nucleotides, the CDR3 is TGTGCCAGCAGCTTAAGAGCTAGCGGGGCCACAGATACGCAGTATTTT.

This chain connects TRBV4-1 to TRBJ2-6, with D hard to call. The V gene lost 1 base and the J gene lost 0 bases, with 4 bases spanning the gap. This CDR3 spans 15 amino acids. Germline loops: CDR1 MGHRA, CDR2 YSYEKL. The CDR3 is CASSQVDSGANVLTF. In nucleotides, the CDR3 is TGCGCCAGCAGCCAAGTAGACTCTGGGGCCAACGTCCTGACTTTC.

The rearrangement links TRBV11-2 to TRBJ2-6; D unclear. V shed 3 bases and J shed 2 bases, with 5 bases lying between them. Germline V gene lookup returns CDR1 SGHAT and CDR2 FQNNGV. The CDR3 is 14 residues long. The CDR3 nucleotides are TGTGCCAGCAGCTTGGGCGCTGGGGCCAACGTCCTGACTTTC. Its protein product is CASSLGAGANVLTF. The full variable domain, rest sourced from reference TRBV11-2 and TRBJ2-6, is EAGVAQSPRYKIIEKRQSVAFWCNPISGHATLYWYQQILGQGPKLLIQFQNNGVVDDSQLPKDRFSAERLKGVDSTLKIQPAKLEDSAVYLCASSLGAGANVLTFGAGSRLTVL.

The CDR3 loop is CASSFVAGGMNTEAFF. CDR3 in DNA: TGTGCCAGCAGCTTCGTGGCAGGGGGGATGAACACTGAAGCTTTCTTT. This chain joins TRBV11-2 and TRBJ1-1; 7 positions agree with TRBD1. Germline V gives CDR1 SGHAT, CDR2 FQNNGV. The length of the CDR3 is 16 residues. The ends lost 3 bases at V and 0 bases at J; junction bases unmatched: 7.

This clone was recorded a few times. The chain recombines TRBV6-5 with TRBJ1-5; 8 nucleotides match TRBD1. Germline V gene sequence: CDR1 MNHEY, CDR2 SVGAGI. This CDR3 comprises 15 residues. Trimming removed 6 bases from V and 5 bases from J; junction bases left unmatched: 9. The CDR3 coding sequence is TGTGCCAGCAGAAGACAGGGGTTTATGGATCAGCCCCAGCATTTT. Translated: CASRRQGFMDQPQHF.

This chain joins TRBV5-1 and TRBJ1-1; D may be TRBD1 (5 bases). V lost 4 bases and J lost 0, with 13 bases in between. CDR1 SGHRS and CDR2 YFSETQ come from the germline V gene. The CDR3 spans 15 residues. The CDR3 nucleotides read TGCGCCAGCAGCCCTGGGGGGATCATGAACACTGAAGCTTTCTTT. Its translation: CASSPGGIMNTEAFF.

This chain joins TRBV30 and TRBJ1-1; D not certain. Germline V gene sequence: CDR1 GTSNPN, CDR2 SVGIG (reference sequence). This CDR3 is 14 amino acids long. V was trimmed by 5 bases and J by 2 bases, leaving 15 bases between them. CDR3 DNA sequence: TGTGCCTGGCGCCCCCGGAGCAGTAACACTGAAGCTTTCTTT. This codes for CAWRPRSSNTEAFF.

The J gene is TRBJ2-7, the V gene TRBV29-1, with TRBD2 matching 7 bases. The germline V gene has CDR1 SQVTM and CDR2 ANQGSEA. The junction had 12 bases not matched to a gene; V was cut back by 7 bases and J by 0 bases. CDR3 length: 15 residues. The CDR3 spells CSAGGTLSGSYEQYF. The CDR3 nucleotides are TGCAGCGCCGGGGGGACCCTCAGTGGCTCCTACGAGCAGTACTTC.

The V and J genes are TRBV19 and TRBJ1-2, with a tentative D call TRBD1 (5 bases). This CDR3 has 14 amino acids. Germline assignment: CDR1 LNHDA and CDR2 SQIVND (reference sequence). Between the trimmed V and J ends, which lost 5 bases and 0 bases, there was a span of 10 bases. The CDR3 DNA sequence: TGTGCCAGTAGTGTAACAGGATCTAACTATGGCTACACCTTC. Residues: CASSVTGSNYGYTF.

This clone turned up a few times. The rearrangement uses TRBV30 and TRBJ1-1; D call uncertain. In germline, CDR1 is GTSNPN, CDR2 SVGIG (reference sequence). The CDR3 is 11 amino acids. With 2 bases removed from V and 7 bases from J, the gap between germline ends came to 8 bases. As DNA, the CDR3 is TGTGCCTGGAGTAGAGGGCATGAAGCTTTCTTT. The encoded protein is CAWSRGHEAFF.

This clone has just a few counts. The V and J genes are TRBV29-1 and TRBJ2-2; TRBD1 matches 7 bases. CDR1 is SQVTM and CDR2 is ANQGSEA in the germline V gene. The CDR3 has 13 amino acids. Losses at the gene ends were 4 bases for V and 7 bases for J; bases not matched to a gene: 6. The CDR3 protein is CSVGQQGIGELFF. In DNA form, the CDR3 reads TGCAGCGTTGGGCAACAGGGGATCGGGGAGCTGTTTTTT.

There are a few counts of this clone. The chain has TRBV11-2 and TRBJ2-7; D call uncertain. The CDR3 is 12 amino acids. V was clipped by 5 bases and J by 0 bases, with 5 bases between them. Germline loops: CDR1 SGHAT, CDR2 FQNNGV. The CDR3 nucleotides read TGTGCCAGCAGCGCTAACTCCTACGAGCAGTACTTC. Translation: CASSANSYEQYF.

V usage is TRBV11-3 and J usage is TRBJ2-7; 11 positions match TRBD2. The germline V gene has CDR1 SGHNT and CDR2 YENEEA. Germline trimming cut 5 bases from V and 3 bases from J; bases unmatched to any gene: 6. The CDR3 has 15 residues. CDR3 loop: CASSPASGGIYEQYF. For the CDR3, the DNA is TGTGCCAGCAGCCCCGCTAGCGGGGGGATCTACGAGCAGTACTTC. Full variable domain (remainder filled in from reference TRBV11-3 and TRBJ2-7): EAGVVQSPRYKIIEKKQPVAFWCNPISGHNTLYWYLQNLGQGPELLIRYENEEAVDDSQLPKDRFSAERLKGVDSTLKIQPAELGDSAVYLCASSPASGGIYEQYFGPGTRLTVT.

The chain uses TRBV11-3 and TRBJ2-7; possibly TRBD1 for D (6 bases). Germline V gene sequence: CDR1 SGHNT, CDR2 YENEEA. The CDR3 sequence is 13 residues long. V was cut by 4 bases and J by 7 bases, with 14 bases left in between. CDR3 amino acids: CASSSTGSREQYF. CDR3 sequence (DNA): TGTGCCAGCAGCTCAACAGGGTCTCGGGAGCAGTACTTC.

This clone was observed a handful of times. This chain uses TRBV2 with TRBJ2-1; D is perhaps TRBD1 (6 bases). In germline, CDR1 is SNHLY, CDR2 FYNNEI. This CDR3 has 13 residues. V was trimmed by 6 bases and J by 10 bases, leaving 16 bases between them. Written as DNA, the CDR3 is TGTGCCAGCAGGAAACGTTCAGGGGAAGAGCAGTTCTTC. The encoded protein is CASRKRSGEEQFF.

This chain uses TRBV6-1 with TRBJ1-6; perhaps TRBD1 as D (6 bases). The V gene's germline CDR1 is MNHNS and CDR2 SASEGT. V was shortened by 0 bases and J by 10 bases, with 16 bases between the two germline ends. This CDR3 spans 16 amino acids. The CDR3 sequence: CASSEAPGEWGSPLHF. CDR3 in DNA: TGTGCCAGCAGTGAAGCGCCAGGGGAGTGGGGATCACCCCTCCACTTT.

The chain links TRBV7-9 to TRBJ1-4, with unresolved D. Germline CDR1 is SEHNR and CDR2 is FQNEAQ (reference sequence). V lost 3 bases to trimming and J lost 7 bases, with 12 bases between them. The CDR3 runs to 14 residues. The DNA of the CDR3 is TGTGCCAGCAGCTTCTTCGCCGAGGGTGAAAAACTGTTTTTT. This sequence encodes CASSFFAEGEKLFF.

This chain links TRBV7-9 with TRBJ2-5; D uncertain. Germline V gives CDR1 SEHNR, CDR2 FQNEAQ (reference sequence). V was shortened by 1 base and J by 2 bases, with 11 bases between the two germline ends. The CDR3 covers 15 residues. In nucleotides, the CDR3 is TGTGCCAGCAGCTTAGTCCAGGCAAAACAAGAGACCCAGTACTTC. The encoded protein is CASSLVQAKQETQYF.

The chain joins TRBV5-1 to TRBJ1-1; 9 bases agree with TRBD1. Unmatched junction bases numbered 7, after V lost 4 bases and J lost 6 bases. Germline CDR1 is SGHRS and CDR2 is YFSETQ. This CDR3 has 14 amino acids. This chain's CDR3 is CASSLPGQGAEAFF. In DNA form, the CDR3 reads TGCGCCAGCAGCCTCCCGGGACAGGGAGCTGAAGCTTTCTTT.

This clone was picked up a small number of times. The gene calls are TRBV6-5 and TRBJ2-7; tentatively, D is TRBD2 (5 bases). V dropped 6 bases and J dropped 5 bases, with 14 bases sitting between them. This CDR3 comprises 13 residues. Germline V gene data show CDR1 as MNHEY and CDR2 as SVGAGI. The CDR3 is CASSRGFEDEQYF. The CDR3 region has the DNA TGTGCCAGCAGCCGGGGATTCGAAGACGAGCAGTACTTC.

This clone was seen more than once but under ten times. The J gene is TRBJ1-1, the V gene TRBV27; D ambiguous. The CDR3 spans 14 residues. The germline V gene has CDR1 MNHEY and CDR2 SMNVEV (reference sequence). The germline V and J ends were trimmed by 6 bases and 1 base, with 12 bases remaining between them. CDR3 region: CASRRFEANTEAFF. The DNA of the CDR3 is TGTGCCAGCAGGCGCTTCGAGGCGAACACTGAAGCTTTCTTT.

A few counts support this clone. The chain is built from TRBV27 and TRBJ2-6; perhaps TRBD2 as D (6 bases). Trimming removed 5 bases from V and 1 base from J, with 12 bases in between. Looked up from germline, CDR1 is MNHEY and CDR2 is SMNVEV (reference sequence). This CDR3 region has 16 residues. In DNA, the CDR3 is TGTGCCAGCAGTCCCGGGACTGGGTCTGGGGCCAACGTCCTGACTTTC. Residues: CASSPGTGSGANVLTF.

This clone was observed a few times. This chain joins TRBV4-1 and TRBJ1-2; perhaps TRBD1 as D (6 bases). V lost 1 base and J 4 bases, leaving 22 bases between the germline ends. The CDR3 contains 18 residues. The germline V gene encodes CDR1 MGHRA and CDR2 YSYEKL. The CDR3: CASSQGYLAGARSYGYTF. The CDR3, as DNA: TGCGCCAGCAGCCAAGGCTACCTAGCGGGGGCGCGAAGCTATGGCTACACCTTC.